This TCR beta chain emerged from a study of blood T cells in healthy people across ages. Sample-barcoded 5' priming and a J-beta primer mix drove a second PCR of roughly 7 to 11 cycles. TCRdb processed the 5' RACE reads anew with MiXCR; each CDR3 protein has one entry. The sample consists of about 940,000 distinct CDR3 sequences, 45% to 50% of them appearing once. Trimming stripped 6 bases from V and 0 bases from J, with 12 bases between. This CDR3 comprises 15 residues. Germline V gene data show CDR1 as MDHEN and CDR2 as SYDVKM. Whenever a sample was processed, at least 6.5 million PBMCs were isolated.

This receptor was obtained from a man aged 25-45 years in good health. Sequenced material: blood. This chain links TRBV28 with TRBJ1-5, with D maybe TRBD1 (5 bases). CDR3 residues: CASSNPGGSNQPQHF. As DNA, the CDR3 is TGTGCCAGCAGCAACCCGGGGGGTAGCAATCAGCCCCAGCATTTT. The full variable domain, its missing parts supplied by reference TRBV28 and TRBJ1-5, is DVKVTQSSRYLVKRTGEKVFLECVQDMDHENMFWYRQDPGLGLRLIYFSYDVKMKEKGDIPEGYSVSREKKERFSLILESASTNQTSMYLCASSNPGGSNQPQHFGDGTRLSIL.